What follows is one T cell receptor beta chain and its context. TCRdb itself ran the RT-PCR reads through MiXCR, one entry per CDR3 protein. The table shows around 150,000 distinct CDR3 sequences, with approximately 37% occurring only once. This sample is part of a study of patients and donors after allogeneic stem cell transplantation. CDR3 length: 15 amino acids. Germline CDR1 SGHVS, CDR2 FQNEAQ. Trimming removed 2 bases at V and 5 bases at J, with 14 bases between. This sequence was found in a human donor who was either an allogeneic HSCT recipient or a stem cell or donor lymphocyte infusion donor (not recorded which). It is not recorded whose cells these are; they may come from a transplant donor. This chain joins TRBV7-8 and TRBJ2-3; TRBD1 is a possible D gene (5 bases). Sequenced material: blood, either unsorted or a sorted T cell fraction (not recorded which). CDR3 loop: CASSLRARVVDTQYF. The CDR3 nucleotides read TGTGCCAGCAGCTTAAGGGCCAGGGTGGTAGATACGCAGTATTTT.